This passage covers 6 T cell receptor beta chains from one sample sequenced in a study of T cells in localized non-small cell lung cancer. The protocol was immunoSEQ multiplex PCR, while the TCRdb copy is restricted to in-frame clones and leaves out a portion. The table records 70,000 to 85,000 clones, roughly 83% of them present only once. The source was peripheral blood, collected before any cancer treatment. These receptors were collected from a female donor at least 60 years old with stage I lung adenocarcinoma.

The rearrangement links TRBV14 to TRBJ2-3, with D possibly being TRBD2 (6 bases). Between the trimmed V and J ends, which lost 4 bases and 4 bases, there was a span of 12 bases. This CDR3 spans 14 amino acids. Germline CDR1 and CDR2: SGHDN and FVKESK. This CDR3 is CASSPTREADTQYF. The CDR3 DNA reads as TGTGCCAGCAGCCCGACGCGGGAAGCAGATACGCAGTATTTT.

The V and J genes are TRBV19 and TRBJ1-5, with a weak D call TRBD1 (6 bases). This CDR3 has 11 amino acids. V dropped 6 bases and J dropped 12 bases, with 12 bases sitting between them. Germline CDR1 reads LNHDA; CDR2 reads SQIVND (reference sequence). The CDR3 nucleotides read TGTGCCAGTAGGGTTGACAGGAACCAGCATTTT. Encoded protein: CASRVDRNQHF.

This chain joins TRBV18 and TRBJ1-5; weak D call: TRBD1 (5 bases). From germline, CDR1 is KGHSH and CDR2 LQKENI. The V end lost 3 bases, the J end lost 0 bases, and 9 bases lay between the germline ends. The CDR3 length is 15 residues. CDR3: CASSPDSYSNQPQHF. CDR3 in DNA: TGTGCCAGCTCACCTGACAGTTATAGCAATCAGCCCCAGCATTTT.

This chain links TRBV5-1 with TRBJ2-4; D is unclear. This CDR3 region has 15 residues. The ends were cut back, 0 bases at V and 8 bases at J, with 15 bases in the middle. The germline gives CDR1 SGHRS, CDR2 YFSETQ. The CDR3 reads CASSLEGIEVDIQYF. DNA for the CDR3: TGCGCCAGCAGCTTGGAGGGCATCGAGGTGGACATTCAGTACTTC.

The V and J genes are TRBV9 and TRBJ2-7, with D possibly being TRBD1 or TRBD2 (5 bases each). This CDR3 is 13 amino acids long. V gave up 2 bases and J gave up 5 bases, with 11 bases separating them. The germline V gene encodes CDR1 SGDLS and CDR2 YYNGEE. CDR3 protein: CASSVRDVDEQYF. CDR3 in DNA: TGTGCCAGCAGCGTCCGGGACGTCGACGAGCAGTACTTC.

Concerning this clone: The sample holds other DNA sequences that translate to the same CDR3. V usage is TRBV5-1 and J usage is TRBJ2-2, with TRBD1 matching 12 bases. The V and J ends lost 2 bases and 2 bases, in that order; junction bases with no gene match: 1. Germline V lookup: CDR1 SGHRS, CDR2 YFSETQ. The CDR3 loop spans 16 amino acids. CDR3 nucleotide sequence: TGCGCCAGCAGCTTTGGGACAGGGGGCAACACCGGGGAGCTGTTTTTT. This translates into CASSFGTGGNTGELFF.